This record concerns one T cell receptor (beta chain) sequence. This record belongs to a study of T cell responses to AZD1222 COVID-19 vaccine. Repertoires were generated with immunoSEQ multiplex PCR, while TCRdb's copy carries only in-frame clones and drops some. The table includes around 140,000 clones, around nine tenths detected once. The V end was cut by 4 bases, the J end by 6 bases, with 14 bases between. Germline V gives CDR1 SGDLS, CDR2 YYNGEE. CDR3 length: 14 amino acids. The receptor was derived from an adult in good health. The source material was peripheral blood, sampled on day 0 of AZD1222 vaccination. V and J are TRBV9 and TRBJ1-5; D is uncertain. CDR3 protein: CASSPYSNGQPQHF. The CDR3 DNA follows: TGTGCCAGCAGCCCTTACTCGAATGGTCAGCCCCAGCATTTT. Full variable domain (rest looked up from reference TRBV9 and TRBJ1-5): DSGVTQTPKHLITATGQRVTLRCSPRSGDLSVYWYQQSLDQGLQFLIQYYNGEERAKGNILERFSAQQFPDLHSELNLSSLELGDSALYFCASSPYSNGQPQHFGDGTRLSIL.